The clone carrying this T cell receptor beta chain was recorded at least ten times. These data come from a study of low-dose radiotherapy and immunotherapy resistance in tumors. Trimming shortened V by 0 bases and J by 2 bases, and 8 bases separated the two germline ends. CDR1 is SEHNR, CDR2 FQNEAQ, per germline (reference sequence). The CDR3 length is 15 residues. The time point is: before trial treatment. Alpha and beta chains were covered, as first-strand cDNA relied on TRAV- and TRBV-specific primers. Amplification, which lasted roughly 22 PCR cycles, used a constant-region primer and V-primer adapter to amplify TCRs. TCRdb used MiXCR to reprocess the reads, holding one entry per CDR3 protein. The sample lists around 65,000 distinct CDR3 sequences; about 25% were seen once.

The V and J genes are TRBV7-9 and TRBJ2-1, with TRBD1 as a possible D gene (5 bases). The material was PBMCs, obtained before treatment. This clonotype was obtained from a male donor with rectosigmoid adenocarcinoma. CDR3 sequence: CASSLAKGAYNEQFF. CDR3 DNA: TGTGCCAGCAGCTTAGCGAAAGGGGCCTACAATGAGCAGTTCTTC.